Described below is a single TCR beta chain sequence and its context. The antigen remains undetermined. The data belong to a study of T cell responses to AZD1222 COVID-19 vaccine. Sequenced by immunoSEQ multiplex PCR; TCRdb stores in-frame clones only, minus some. The data contain some 190,000 clones, around 89% of them singletons. Study results and caveats: At study baseline, merely a handful of AZD1222 recipients were seropositive. Spike-specific TCR breadth rose after two AZD1222 doses, and depth rose as well.

V lost 4 bases to trimming and J lost 0 bases, with 8 bases between them. This CDR3 contains 14 residues. CDR1 is MGHDK, CDR2 SYGVNS, per germline. The receptor was isolated from an adult in good health. The sample in question was peripheral blood, obtained on day 0 of AZD1222 vaccination. The rearrangement joins TRBV25-1 to TRBJ2-3; D gene uncertain. The DNA of the CDR3 is TGTGCCAGCAGTGGTGGGCTTAGCACAGATACGCAGTATTTT. Its protein is CASSGGLSTDTQYF.